This T cell receptor beta chain came from a study of lymphopenia after photon versus proton radiotherapy. With respect to this clone: Its antigen is unidentified.

Germline-derived CDR1 and CDR2 are MNHNY and SVGAGI (reference sequence). Trimming took 5 bases from V and 2 from J; bases not matched to a gene: 9. CDR3 length: 15 amino acids. Whole-study results and caveats: In patients who died, overall survival fell as post-nadir TCR diversity dropped more. Relative stability marked proton patients; photon patients lost diversity and naive cells.

Produced via immunoSEQ multiplex PCR; TCRdb's table is partial and in-frame only. The sample consists of some 170,000 clones, more than 85% of them appearing once. The sequences come from peripheral blood, collected from a patient treated with photon-based radiotherapy. V usage is TRBV6-6 and J usage is TRBJ2-7; TRBD1 agrees at 7 bases. The TCR originated in a man over 45 with gastric cancer. The CDR3 nucleotides read TGTGCCAGCAGTCCGCAATCGACAGGGACCTACGAGCAGTACTTC. It yields the protein CASSPQSTGTYEQYF.